This TCR beta chain comes out of a study of T cells after yellow fever vaccination. The overall study: Flow sorting relied on CD3, CD45RA, CCR7 and CD95 to obtain EM, EMRA, CM and Tscm memory subsets. Broader study findings: Peaking on day 5 versus 15, the secondary response was faster but weaker. Some clonotypes, a small share, were shared between CD4 and CD8 compartments. Subsequent to the booster, the majority of primary-vaccination clones reappeared (approximately 95% CD4, more than 70% CD8).

Using its own MiXCR run on the 5' RACE reads, TCRdb lists one record per CDR3 protein. The sample lists tens of thousands of distinct CDR3 sequences, less than 4% seen once, with 0.98% in the top ten. There are many counts of this clonotype. CDR1 is SGHRS, CDR2 YFSETQ, per germline. The CDR3 consists of 16 residues. Trimming removed 4 bases from V and 2 bases from J; junction bases left unmatched: 9. This sequence was found in a man younger than 30 who received the YFV17D yellow fever vaccine. The chain uses TRBV5-1 and TRBJ2-5; 9 bases are shared with TRBD2. This material consisted of PBMCs, either bulk or a sorted T-cell subset (CD4+, CD8+, memory, or dextramer-sorted; not recorded which), taken about 41 days after the first yellow fever vaccination. CDR3 sequence reads: CASSLDPSGAQETQYF. The CDR3 region has the DNA TGCGCCAGCAGCCTGGACCCTAGCGGGGCTCAAGAGACCCAGTACTTC.